This passage covers 25 T cell receptor beta chains from one sample sequenced in a study of T cells in Graves' hyperthyroidism and ophthalmopathy (dated by TCRdb to about 2019). The method behind the library was multiplex PCR. The sequencer was an Illumina HiSeq 2000. TCR beta CDR3 regions were amplified from RNA transcripts. The TCR CDR3 was subjected to a first round of RT-PCR using the HTBI primer set and the Qiagen OneStep RT-PCR kit. Through fastp at Q25 and MiXCR, TCRdb rebuilt clones from the public reads, retaining in-frame beta chains. When rows share a CDR3 protein, they turn into one entry using the most common DNA and genes. This sample gives 500,000 or so distinct CDR3 sequences in total; 17% of them show up just once. The ten biggest clones cover roughly 18% of the sample. Specimen: blood. The receptors shown here come from a woman between 18 and 29 years old with Graves' ophthalmopathy.

This clonotype was recorded at least ten times. CDR3: CASSLASGSTGTGELFF. The CDR3 coding sequence is TGTGCCAGCAGCTTAGCTAGCGGGAGCACGGGGACCGGGGAGCTGTTTTTT. This rearrangement joins TRBV7-2 to TRBJ2-2; 9 nucleotides agree with TRBD2. V gave up 0 bases and J gave up 5 bases; unmatched junction bases: 7. This CDR3 contains 17 residues. Germline CDR1 is SGHTA and CDR2 is FQGNSA.

The chain joins TRBV7-8 to TRBJ2-7; 8 nucleotides align to TRBD1. V shed 8 bases and J 7 bases; nucleotides not matched to a gene: 16. Germline V lookup: CDR1 SGHVS, CDR2 FQNEAQ. This CDR3 is built from 15 residues. This chain's CDR3 is CASGGGQGAMREQYF. CDR3 bases: TGTGCCAGCGGTGGTGGGCAGGGGGCGATGAGGGAGCAGTACTTC.

This rearrangement joins TRBV29-1 to TRBJ2-3; D may be TRBD1 or TRBD2 (5 bases each). This CDR3 comprises 14 residues. The germline V gene encodes CDR1 SQVTM and CDR2 ANQGSEA. Trimming removed 6 bases from V and 4 bases from J, with 17 bases in between. The CDR3 sequence: CSVGSEGSPDTQYF. In DNA form, the CDR3 reads TGCAGCGTCGGGTCTGAGGGGTCGCCAGATACGCAGTATTTT.

This clonotype showed up many times. This chain links TRBV18 with TRBJ1-2; D perhaps matches TRBD1 (5 bases). Trimming stripped 0 bases from V and 7 bases from J, with 12 bases between. Germline-derived CDR1 and CDR2 are KGHSH and LQKENI. The CDR3 has 14 amino acids. Here the CDR3 reads CASSPPSRAGGYTF. CDR3 nucleotide sequence: TGTGCCAGCTCACCACCGAGCAGGGCTGGTGGCTACACCTTC. The variable domain in full, completed from reference TRBV18 and TRBJ1-2, reads NAGVMQNPRHLVRRRGQEARLRCSPMKGHSHVYWYRQLPEEGLKFMVYLQKENIIDESGMPKERFSAEFPKEGPSILRIQQVVRGDSAAYFCASSPPSRAGGYTFGSGTRLTVV.

J is TRBJ2-7 and V is TRBV4-1, with D possibly TRBD2 on 6 matching bases. Trimming cost V 0 bases and J 3 bases, with 9 bases left between them. The CDR3 is made up of 14 amino acids. The germline V gene has CDR1 MGHRA and CDR2 YSYEKL. This CDR3 is CASSQEADYYEQYF. The CDR3 DNA reads TGCGCCAGCAGCCAAGAAGCGGACTACTACGAGCAGTACTTC.

This clonotype was seen at least ten times. The chain has TRBV12-3 or TRBV12-4 and TRBJ2-5; 9 nucleotides match TRBD2. There are 15 residues in the CDR3. The V and J ends lost 0 bases and 5 bases, in that order; junction bases with no gene match: 4. CDR3 region: CASSLASGGRETQYF. The CDR3 nucleotides read TGTGCCAGCAGTTTAGCTAGCGGGGGTCGTGAGACCCAGTACTTC.

Ten or more counts support this clonotype. The CDR3 region is CASSLFPSDTYSNQPQHF. The CDR3 nucleotides are TGTGCCAGCAGTTTATTCCCTTCGGACACGTATAGCAATCAGCCCCAGCATTTT. The genes are TRBV28 and TRBJ1-5, with D possibly matching TRBD1 (5 bases). Germline CDR1 and CDR2: MDHEN and SYDVKM. Trimming shortened V by 1 base and J by 0 bases, and 16 bases separated the two germline ends. The CDR3 has 18 residues. Full variable domain (outside the CDR3, taken from reference TRBV28 and TRBJ1-5): DVKVTQSSRYLVKRTGEKVFLECVQDMDHENMFWYRQDPGLGLRLIYFSYDVKMKEKGDIPEGYSVSREKKERFSLILESASTNQTSMYLCASSLFPSDTYSNQPQHFGDGTRLSIL.

This clonotype was observed at least ten times. J is TRBJ1-1 and V is TRBV5-8; 8 bases agree with TRBD1. Germline V gene data show CDR1 as SGHTS and CDR2 as YDEGEE. V lost 2 bases to trimming and J lost 9 bases; unmatched junction nucleotides: 12. There are 15 residues in the CDR3. The CDR3 here is CASSFGRTGQDKAFF. The CDR3 region has the DNA TGTGCCAGCAGCTTTGGCAGGACAGGGCAGGATAAAGCTTTCTTT.

This clonotype was recorded at least ten times. The V call is TRBV20-1, the J call TRBJ2-5; 12 bases are shared with TRBD2. The V segment lost 0 bases and the J segment 1 base; nucleotides outside the gene matches: 3. Germline lookup yields CDR1 DFQATT and CDR2 SNEGSKA (reference sequence). This CDR3 is built from 16 residues. CDR3 sequence: CSARELAGGVQETQYF. The CDR3 region has the DNA TGCAGTGCTAGAGAACTAGCGGGAGGCGTCCAAGAGACCCAGTACTTC.

This clonotype showed up many times. The chain employs TRBV7-9 and TRBJ2-1; D tentatively fits TRBD1 or TRBD2 (6 bases each). From germline, CDR1 is SEHNR and CDR2 FQNEAQ (reference sequence). V lost 4 bases and J 0 bases, leaving 19 bases between the germline ends. This CDR3 is 18 amino acids long. CDR3 sequence reads: CASSSKGGRTVSYNEQFF. The DNA of the CDR3 is TGTGCCAGCAGCTCAAAAGGGGGGAGGACAGTCTCCTACAATGAGCAGTTCTTC.

This clonotype was seen at least ten times. The CDR3 DNA sequence: TGTGCCAGCAGCGACACCTCCGGAGATACGCAGTATTTT. Its translation is CASSDTSGDTQYF. The V and J genes are TRBV12-3 or TRBV12-4 and TRBJ2-3; D gene unclear. The V end lost 6 bases, the J end lost 5 bases, and 12 bases lay between the germline ends. CDR3 length: 13 residues.

The V gene is TRBV29-1, the J gene TRBJ2-7; no clear D gene. From germline, CDR1 is SQVTM and CDR2 ANQGSEA. The CDR3 has 13 residues. Trimming stripped 4 bases from V and 0 bases from J, with 10 bases between. The CDR3 reads CSVGEDNSYEQYF. CDR3 sequence (DNA): TGCAGCGTTGGGGAAGATAACTCCTACGAGCAGTACTTC.

The chain links TRBV24-1 to TRBJ2-1, with 8 positions matching TRBD1. The germline V gene has CDR1 KGHDR and CDR2 SFDVKD. After removal of 8 bases from V and 5 bases from J, the junction contained 4 bases not matched to a gene. The CDR3 is 13 residues long. CDR3 residues: CATTGTGNNEQFF. Here the CDR3 DNA reads TGTGCCACCACAGGGACAGGTAACAATGAGCAGTTCTTC.

This chain uses TRBV28 with TRBJ2-3; unclear D gene. V was cut by 5 bases and J by 8 bases, with 11 bases left in between. Per germline, CDR1 MDHEN and CDR2 SYDVKM. This CDR3 is built from 12 residues. The CDR3, as DNA: TGTGCCAGCAGTCCCCATATACGTACGCAGTATTTT. This gives the protein CASSPHIRTQYF.

In this sample, this clonotype turned up many times. The rearrangement joins TRBV3-1 to TRBJ1-1; TRBD1 matches 7 bases. Trimming took 2 bases from V and 4 from J; bases not matched to a gene: 4. The CDR3 extends over 14 amino acids. Germline lookup yields CDR1 LGHDT and CDR2 YNNKEL (reference sequence). The CDR3 region has the DNA TGTGCCAGCAGCCAAAGAGGGGGCGGCACTGAAGCTTTCTTT. This translates into CASSQRGGGTEAFF.

In its sample, this clonotype was seen once. A much larger clone lies a single base off, so this may be a read error. The chain joins TRBV10-3 to TRBJ1-3; TRBD1 matches at 9 bases. The CDR3 extends over 16 amino acids. Germline V lookup: CDR1 ENHRY, CDR2 SYGVKD. This CDR3 reads CASSEPGTGSGNTIYF. As DNA, the CDR3 is TGTGCCAGCAGTGAGCCCGGGACAGGGAGCGGAAACACCATATATTTT.

This chain uses TRBV5-6 with TRBJ2-7, with a possible D match to TRBD2 (6 bases). The germline gives CDR1 SGHDT, CDR2 YYEEEE. The CDR3 extends over 14 amino acids. V shed 5 bases and J shed 4 bases, with 16 bases lying between them. Here the CDR3 reads CASSPGGTWYEQYF. DNA of the CDR3: TGTGCCAGCAGTCCTGGAGGGACGTGGTACGAGCAGTACTTC.

The CDR3 sequence: CASSRGRGGQRGTDTQYF. As DNA, the CDR3 is TGTGCCAGCAGCCGCGGAAGAGGGGGGCAGCGTGGCACAGATACGCAGTATTTT. This chain connects TRBV3-1 to TRBJ2-3, with D perhaps given as TRBD1 or TRBD2 (6 bases each). The ends were cut back, 4 bases at V and 1 base at J, with 21 bases in the middle. Germline assignment: CDR1 LGHDT and CDR2 YNNKEL (reference sequence). The CDR3 is 18 residues long.

This clonotype was counted ten times or more. The V and J genes are TRBV29-1 and TRBJ1-5, with D uncertain. The CDR3 has 16 residues. Germline loops: CDR1 SQVTM, CDR2 ANQGSEA. V was clipped by 2 bases and J by 0 bases, with 14 bases between them. CDR3 nucleotide sequence: TGCAGCGTTGAACGGTCATGGCCAAATAGCAATCAGCCCCAGCATTTT. Protein sequence: CSVERSWPNSNQPQHF.

This chain uses TRBV4-1 with TRBJ2-5; D possibly matches TRBD1 or TRBD2 (9 bases each). This CDR3 contains 20 residues. Trimming shortened V by 2 bases and J by 5 bases, and 30 bases separated the two germline ends. Germline-derived CDR1 and CDR2 are MGHRA and YSYEKL. The CDR3 region has the DNA TGCGCCAGCAGCCAACCGGGACAGGGCTCGAGGCGGGAGGGCCGGGAGACCCAGTACTTC. Residues: CASSQPGQGSRREGRETQYF.

This clonotype was detected ten times or more. The V gene is TRBV5-5, the J gene TRBJ1-1; no definite D call. V shed 1 base and J shed 8 bases, with 12 bases lying between them. Germline CDR1 reads SGHKS; CDR2 reads YYEKEE (reference sequence). The CDR3 is 13 amino acids. CDR3 bases: TGTGCCAGCAGCTTGCTACCCCAGTACGAAGCTTTCTTT. The encoded protein is CASSLLPQYEAFF.

This rearrangement joins TRBV30 to TRBJ1-1; D not certain. Between the trimmed V and J ends, which lost 2 bases and 5 bases, there was a span of 9 bases. This CDR3 contains 12 residues. Germline loops: CDR1 GTSNPN, CDR2 SVGIG (reference sequence). In DNA form, the CDR3 reads TGTGCCTGGAGTAGGCCGGGGACTGAAGCTTTCTTT. It translates to CAWSRPGTEAFF.

Concerning this clonotype: A much more abundant neighbour one base away suggests this may be a read error. This chain connects TRBV19 to TRBJ1-2, with a possible D match to TRBD1 (6 bases). CDR3 length: 16 residues. Germline V CDR1 and CDR2: LNHDA, SQIVND (reference sequence). The V and J ends lost 3 bases and 4 bases respectively, with 18 bases between them. The CDR3: CASSMAPSRGGYGYTF. CDR3 bases: TGTGCCAGTAGTATGGCCCCGTCCAGGGGCGGCTATGGCTACACCTTC.

The J gene is TRBJ2-2, the V gene TRBV18, with D possibly matching TRBD1 (5 bases). The CDR3 runs to 15 residues. V was shortened by 1 base and J by 4 bases, with 10 bases between the two germline ends. Germline V CDR1 and CDR2: KGHSH, LQKENI. The CDR3 DNA reads TGTGCCAGCTCACCACTGAGACAGACCACCGGGGAGCTGTTTTTT. Encoded protein: CASSPLRQTTGELFF.

The chain employs TRBV9 and TRBJ1-1; D ambiguous. The CDR3 is 15 amino acids. Trimming removed 3 bases from V and 0 bases from J, with 12 bases in between. The germline V gene encodes CDR1 SGDLS and CDR2 YYNGEE. The CDR3 bases are TGTGCCAGCAGCGAGGCAGGCACTATGAACACTGAAGCTTTCTTT. This gives the protein CASSEAGTMNTEAFF.